Listed here is a single T cell receptor (beta chain). Original methodology: Counts of nucleated cells, estimated from reference gene primer amplification, were obtained. The assay was immunoSEQ multiplex PCR, and TCRdb's table has in-frame clones only and misses some. V, J and clone size were drawn from that table, and D and trimming were deduced from the DNA. The sample contains under 150,000 clones, around 83% of which appear only once. V was pared by 4 bases and J by 0 bases, with 3 bases of the junction left unmatched. CDR1 is LGHDT and CDR2 is YNNKEL in the germline V gene (reference sequence). The CDR3 spans 15 residues. This study enrolled people aged roughly 18 to 90 from about two dozen US geographic areas. The recovered donors of Cohort 3 showed two negative PCRs, clearance, or symptom resolution. The data originate from a study of blood T cell repertoires in COVID-19.

The chain is built from TRBV3-1 (or the pseudogene TRBV3-2) and TRBJ2-3, with 8 positions matching TRBD2. Sequencing input: PBMCs or T cells enriched from blood (not recorded which). The receptor's source is a man younger than 40 who had recovered from COVID-19. The CDR3, as DNA: TGTGCCAGCAGCCCCAAGCGGGAGAGCACAGATACGCAGTATTTT. This sequence encodes CASSPKRESTDTQYF.